Below, one T cell receptor (beta chain) is given with its context. The antigen is not known. Sequencing used immunoSEQ multiplex PCR; TCRdb keeps in-frame clones, though not all of them. The table includes tens of thousands of clones, 81% detected once. The data derive from a study of vaccination effects on CD4 cells after COVID-19. Study details: Samples collected post-vaccine were obtained a median of 72 days after the second dose.

The CDR3 is made up of 14 amino acids. The ends lost 5 bases at V and 6 bases at J; junction bases unmatched: 7. CDR1 is LNHDA and CDR2 is SQIVND in the germline V gene (reference sequence). General study findings and limits: In vaccinees who were healthy, merely 1 out of 255 vaccine-induced clones cross-reacted with common cold coronaviruses.

Before any sequencing was done, the ViraFEST assay used viral peptide pools to expand antigen-specific CD4+ T cells. Once cultured for roughly ten days, the cells underwent separation to obtain CD4+ T cells. Vaccine administered to participants consisted of two doses of either BNT162b2 or mRNA-1273. Each vaccine recipient was nucleocapsid antibody negative and had no prior SARS-CoV-2 infection. PBMC were cultured at fewer than 2.5 million per well with 10 IU/ml IL-2 and 7.5 to 10 ug/ml peptides. Sequenced material: CD4+ T cells from PBMCs cultured with HCoV-229E spike peptides, taken after COVID-19 vaccination. This chain joins TRBV19 and TRBJ1-1; 9 nucleotides align to TRBD1. The receptor was derived from a human donor who received a COVID-19 vaccine. The CDR3 region is CASSSDRGRPEAFF. CDR3 coding DNA: TGTGCCAGTAGTTCGGACAGGGGACGGCCTGAAGCTTTCTTT.